The present entry profiles one T cell receptor beta chain with its context. What it recognizes is unknown. This sample is drawn from a study of CD8 T cells in Susac syndrome. Study-level points and caveats: Individuals included in the TCR sequencing and HLA analysis were acknowledged by the study to be relatively few in number.

About 0.5 to 1 ug RNA was reverse transcribed with random hexamers. TCRdb called the immunoSEQ multiplex PCR reads again in MiXCR, with one record for every CDR3 protein. The sample holds 71,000 or so distinct CDR3 sequences, under 96% seen once. Sequenced: CD4+ T cells from PBMCs. The clonotype originates from a human donor with multiple sclerosis.

The CDR3 loop is CRLGTGGQETQYF. The CDR3 DNA reads TGCAGGCTGGGGACGGGGGGGCAGGAGACCCAGTACTTC. The chain combines TRBV20-1 with TRBJ2-5; 8 bases are a match to TRBD2. The CDR3 runs to 13 residues. Germline V gene lookup returns CDR1 DFQATT and CDR2 SNEGSKA (reference sequence).